This T cell receptor (beta chain) emerged from a study of cytomegalovirus exposure and HLA in healthy donors (dated by TCRdb to 2016 to 2017). The study in broad terms: An earlier analysis of approximately 590 of the donors reported about 290 Gb of sequence data and some 120 million unique TCR beta sequences from roughly 180 million T cells. Among about 410 genotyped donors of the cohort, an average of roughly 230,000 unique TCR beta nucleotide sequences was sequenced per donor, of which 15% to 20% were non-productive. To study patterns of TCR occurrence, a later analysis re-analyzed previously published TCR beta repertoires from hundreds of donors and added high-resolution HLA genotyping. Every repertoire in the discovery cohort had been generated on one and the same sequencing platform. Donor age, sex, ethnicity and CMV serostatus were compiled alongside the repertoire data. HLA typing included class I and class II loci at four-digit resolution. The aim of the study was to test whether cataloging public T cell receptors could identify signatures of past pathogen exposure. An earlier analysis of fewer than 750 of the donors used high-throughput TCR beta sequencing to judge whether each TCR beta V gene segment behaved as functional or pseudogenic. In addition to the first cohort of hundreds of subjects, a separate validation cohort of 130 or so different subjects was used. Of the 398 genotyped donors, over 70% fell in the genetic ancestry cluster associated with self-reported Caucasian donors. The number of donors typed differed by locus, with 629-630 for A, B, C, DRB1 and DQB1, roughly 550 for DQA1, 600 to 610 for DPA1, and some 470 for DPB1. The study used immunosequencing to profile the T cell repertoires of 666 subjects and linked those repertoires to cytomegalovirus serostatus. Rather than drawing on any new phenotypic data, the later analysis identified candidate immune exposures from TCR beta sequences and the way those sequences occurred across donors. A later genetic analysis used genome-wide SNP genotypes for about 65% of the 666 donors, treating that subset as a discovery cohort. An early release that covered some 640 HLA-typed donors contained approximately 300 gigabases of sequencing data and tens of millions of unique TCR sequences. Because of strong linkage in the cohort, five DR-DQ haplotypes were treated as single units for association and clustering. The study combined high-throughput TCR immunosequencing, statistical association of individual TCRs with disease status, and machine learning to predict cytomegalovirus infection status.

Overall results and qualifications from the work: Several of the top co-occurrence clusters appeared to be linked to parvovirus B19, influenza, CMV and Epstein-Barr virus, according to a later analysis. The classifier was reported to diagnose cytomegalovirus status with high specificity and sensitivity in both the original and validation cohorts. According to a later genetic analysis, donors in an Asian-associated ancestry cluster had fewer N-insertions in productive TCRs than the approximately 670-donor mean. In an earlier analysis of about 600 of the donors, most TCR beta V segments appeared in productive rearrangements about 87% or about 30% of the time, broadly matching IMGT annotations. A group of highly shared sequence variants was considered likely to be a technical artifact of the sequencing pipeline. Most TCR sequences were seen in very few donors, while some public TCRs were found in many individuals. In a later analysis, TCR association rates were found to vary across HLA loci, with the most associated TCRs seen for DRB1 alleles and the fewest for HLA-C alleles. The authors suggested that the approach could potentially be extended to other disease states and immunological phenotypes. In the study, 164 TCR beta chains were listed as associated with cytomegalovirus. A further reported finding was that TCR beta sequences accurately predicted the HLA-A and HLA-B alleles for most subjects in the first cohort. A later analysis found that most CMV-associated TCR beta chains appeared HLA-restricted, with HLA associations seemingly driven largely by CMV exposure. Presence/absence analyses assumed roughly uniform sequencing depth across donors, an assumption that may not hold. Because counts were too low, roughly 17 rarely observed V segments, including chromosome 9 orphons, were left out of the earlier analysis of about 500 of the donors. Correlated functional status among segregating V segments might reflect linkage disequilibrium, but an unknown experimental factor could not be ruled out. In a later analysis, 16,951 TCR beta sequences were associated with specific HLA alleles at a false discovery rate of 0.05. CMV serostatus was the only immune exposure information available for the cohort. Because HLA typing was missing for some donors at each locus, association tests included only the typed subset. A later genetic analysis associated a missense DCLRE1C variant with V-gene and J-gene trimming of TCR beta chains, and an independent cohort replicated the association. In a later analysis, HLA-associated TCR beta chains showed more clonal expansion and lower generation probabilities than non-associated chains that were equally common. Because the 87-base-pair reads could not distinguish some IMGT-functional V segments, including TRBV6-2 and TRBV6-3, those segments were excluded. A few of the identified cytomegalovirus-associated TCR beta chains were confirmed in vitro to be specific for cytomegalovirus antigens. Strong co-occurrence of HLA alleles, especially DR and DQ, made assigning TCR associations to individual alleles difficult. This cohort had only TCR beta chains sequenced, and the lack of alpha or paired-chain data limited which features could be detected.

The library was made by the immunoSEQ multiplex PCR assay. For the multiplex PCR, a mixture combining 60 forward primers for TCR Vbeta segments and 13 reverse primers for TCR Jbeta segments was used. A multiplex PCR assay on genomic DNA amplified the CDR3 region of rearranged TCR beta genes. The Illumina HiSeq System was used to sequence the amplified TCR beta libraries as 87-base-pair reads. Regarding the original processing steps: Across the 670 or so repertoires, a later analysis counted approximately 75 million unique TCR beta chains, about 10 million of which were shared by at least two donors. To remove PCR and sequencing errors, raw reads were error-corrected and collapsed into unique sequences using a nearest-neighbor algorithm that merged closely related sequences. CDR3 sequences were aligned to IMGT reference sequences to assign V, D and J gene segments. For a sequence to be retained, at least a six-nucleotide match to both a V gene segment and a J gene segment was required. A rearrangement counted as productive if the CDR3 had no stop codons and remained in frame with V and J, and every other rearrangement counted as non-productive. Following IMGT convention, CDR3 was defined as the stretch from the second conserved V-encoded cysteine to the conserved J-encoded phenylalanine. The earlier analysis of fewer than 750 of the donors excluded sequences that lacked an unambiguous match to a single V gene segment. In an earlier analysis of approximately 590 of the donors, a V segment was called functional when productive rearrangements were above 56.7%, and segregating when the standard deviation between donors exceeded 5%. A statistical classification framework was developed to diagnose cytomegalovirus status using the catalog of TCR beta chain sequences. A later analysis assigned V and J genes by comparing TCR nucleotide sequences with IMGT/GENE-DB human TR gene sequences. In a later analysis, CDR3 sequences and most-parsimonious VDJ recombination scenarios were assigned using the TCRdist pipeline. In a later analysis, every TCR beta chain was defined by the combination of its CDR3 amino acid sequence and its V-gene family, and reads without a unique V-gene family were dropped. A later analysis removed several hundred highly shared, low-generation-probability nucleotide sequences to deal with suspected cross-contamination and a sequencing artifact. In a later analysis, a clonal expansion index was calculated for each public chain from normalized within-repertoire ranks of inferred template counts. In a later analysis, generation probabilities were computed using a VDJ recombination model fitted to out-of-frame rearrangements, and the results were checked against IGoR. Hypergeometric tests were used in a later analysis to score TCR-TCR, TCR-HLA and TCR-CMV co-occurrence, with a repertoire-size bias correction applied to the TCR pairs. A later analysis estimated false discovery rates by permuting HLA or CMV assignments 20 times. A later analysis grouped co-occurring TCRs with DBSCAN, adding TCRdist sequence similarity when clustering within HLA-allele-positive subsets. For co-occurrence clustering, repertoires with fewer than 30,000 or more than 120,000 public chains were excluded, along with about five repertoires with anomalous nucleotide sharing. TCRdb retrieved this table from immuneACCESS and kept in-frame rearrangements only. Not all clones are present; in checked studies, unresolved V genes account for under half, and no reason is known for the remainder. V, J and clone size derive from that table, while D and trimming were established from the DNA sequence. This sample gives approximately 160,000 clones in total; approximately 88% of them show up just once. About 0.39% of the sample lies in the top ten.

The cohort comprised several hundred healthy bone marrow donors. All cohort members were sampled while nominally healthy, although unrecorded immune exposures were likely present. The donor tested CMV seronegative and was one of the 352 seronegative cohort members. A peripheral blood sample was provided by each donor, and peripheral blood mononuclear cells were used for TCR beta sequencing. Genomic DNA extraction from the blood cell samples was performed with the Qiagen DNeasy Blood Extraction Kit. Of note for this clone: What antigen it recognizes has not been identified. Base qualities were left out, and no much larger clone turns up one base away.

The CDR3 contains 11 residues, cysteine and phenylalanine counted. Of the read, only the CDR3 DNA is kept; its 33 bases are in frame from base 1. Trimming costs V 7 bases and J 4 bases, and their ends lie 10 bases apart. Sequences SQVTM (CDR1) and ANQGSEA (CDR2) are obtained from the germline V gene. This clonotype was obtained from a boy aged 2 to 10 in good health and CMV-seronegative. The sequence links TRBV29-1 to TRBJ1-2, with the D segment identity uncertain. Sequencing was carried out using PBMCs. The bases are TGCAGCGGATATGAGGGCTATGGCTACACCTTC. This yields the protein CSGYEGYGYTF.